The next 18 T cell receptor beta chains were all read from a single sample in a study of shared clonotypes between healthy human individuals. Method: immunoSEQ multiplex PCR; TCRdb's copy keeps in-frame clones and lacks some. The table includes 1.5 million to 2.5 million clones, 85% to 95% detected once. CD45RO negativity and positive selection for CCR7 defined naive CD8 cells, a population that excluded terminally differentiated effector memory CD45RA+ cells. Sequenced sample: naive CD8+ T cells sorted from blood. The receptor source for this set is a young man in good health.

A note on this clone: At the DNA level, this CDR3 is encoded by other sequences in the same sample as well. The chain is built from TRBV7-9 and TRBJ2-7, with D possibly TRBD1 on 6 matching bases. The CDR3 length is 15 residues. Trimming shortened V by 0 bases and J by 2 bases, and 11 bases separated the two germline ends. Germline CDR1 is SEHNR and CDR2 is FQNEAQ (reference sequence). CDR3 sequence: CASSLAQGTAYEQYF. The CDR3 DNA is TGTGCCAGCAGCTTAGCTCAGGGGACGGCCTACGAGCAGTACTTC.

The chain couples TRBV11-2 to TRBJ1-1; D ambiguous. With 2 bases removed from V and 1 base from J, the gap between germline ends came to 11 bases. The CDR3 spans 15 residues. CDR1 is SGHAT and CDR2 is FQNNGV in the germline V gene. The CDR3 is CASSLSAFGNTEAFF. The CDR3 bases are TGTGCCAGCAGCTTATCGGCGTTTGGGAACACTGAAGCTTTCTTT.

V gene TRBV9 combines with J gene TRBJ2-1; 14 nucleotides align to TRBD2. CDR1 and CDR2 from the germline V gene are SGDLS and YYNGEE. This CDR3 has 16 amino acids. Trimming took 0 bases from V and 4 from J; bases not matched to a gene: 0. CDR3 DNA: TGTGCCAGCAGCGTAGGACTAGCGGGAGGGTACAATGAGCAGTTCTTC. It yields the protein CASSVGLAGGYNEQFF.

The V gene is TRBV13, the J gene TRBJ1-2, with 12 bases aligning to TRBD1. CDR1 is PRHDT and CDR2 is FYEKMQ in the germline V gene (reference sequence). Unmatched junction bases numbered 5, after V lost 3 bases and J lost 6 bases. The CDR3 extends over 15 amino acids. CDR3 sequence (DNA): TGTGCCAGCAGCTTCCGGGACAGGGGGCTTAATGGCTACACCTTC. Amino acids: CASSFRDRGLNGYTF.

About this clone itself: Other DNA sequences within the sample encode an identical CDR3. This chain links TRBV28 with TRBJ2-5; no definite D call. Trimming took 2 bases from V and 5 from J, leaving 3 bases between them. CDR1 is MDHEN and CDR2 is SYDVKM in the germline V gene. The CDR3 contains 11 residues. The CDR3 reads CASSLIETQYF. In nucleotides, the CDR3 is TGTGCCAGCAGTTTAATTGAGACCCAGTACTTC.

The rearrangement uses TRBV27 and TRBJ2-7; D ambiguous. Germline CDR1 is MNHEY and CDR2 is SMNVEV (reference sequence). The V end was cut by 2 bases, the J end by 2 bases, with 13 bases between. The CDR3 sequence is 15 residues long. CDR3 amino acids: CASSLQAGAPYEQYF. The CDR3 nucleotides read TGTGCCAGCAGTTTACAGGCAGGCGCCCCCTACGAGCAGTACTTC.

V usage is TRBV5-4 and J usage is TRBJ1-1; 11 bases map to TRBD1. The junction had 4 bases not matched to a gene; V was cut back by 0 bases and J by 9 bases. Germline V gene data show CDR1 as SGHNT and CDR2 as YYREEE (reference sequence). CDR3 length: 14 residues. Here the CDR3 reads CASSLGTGGNQAFF. The CDR3 DNA reads TGTGCCAGCAGCTTGGGGACAGGGGGCAACCAAGCTTTCTTT.

The DNA for the CDR3 is TGTGCCATAGCTCAAGAGCGCTCCTACGAGCAGTACTTC. Protein: CAIAQERSYEQYF. The V call is TRBV15, the J call TRBJ2-7; D gene unclear. CDR1 is LNHNV, CDR2 YYDKDF, per germline (reference sequence). The CDR3 contains 13 residues. The V gene lost 10 bases and the J gene lost 0 bases, with 13 bases spanning the gap.

To note about this clone: This may arise from a read error, as a much more abundant clone is one base away. CDR3 DNA: TGTGCCAGCAGCTACACAGATACGCAGTATTTT. It is translated as CASSYTDTQYF. This chain links TRBV7-2 with TRBJ2-3; unclear D gene. V lost 4 bases and J 2 bases, leaving 1 base between the germline ends. The germline V gene has CDR1 SGHTA and CDR2 FQGNSA. The length of the CDR3 is 11 residues.

The chain recombines TRBV2 with TRBJ2-3, with TRBD2 identical over 16 bases. Germline V gene sequence: CDR1 SNHLY, CDR2 FYNNEI. The CDR3 covers 20 residues. V shed 7 bases, J shed 4 bases, and the junction held 17 bases outside the gene matches. CDR3 coding DNA: TGTGCCAGCATCTCACTGCGCGTGGGACTAGCGGGAGGGCACGCAGATACGCAGTATTTT. Amino acids: CASISLRVGLAGGHADTQYF.

For this clone: Other nucleotide sequences from this sample produce the same CDR3. This chain uses TRBV6-1 with TRBJ2-7; D may be TRBD2 (7 bases). Germline V gene sequence: CDR1 MNHNS, CDR2 SASEGT. Between the trimmed V and J ends, which lost 5 bases and 3 bases, there was a span of 14 bases. There are 14 residues in the CDR3. CDR3: CASSFRGAGYEQYF. In DNA, the CDR3 is TGTGCCAGCAGTTTTCGGGGGGCGGGCTACGAGCAGTACTTC.

The chain links TRBV9 to TRBJ1-1; 7 nucleotides agree with TRBD1. Unmatched junction bases numbered 10, after V lost 4 bases and J lost 7 bases. Germline CDR1 is SGDLS and CDR2 is YYNGEE. This CDR3 is 14 amino acids long. The CDR3 loop reads CASSPTRTGFEAFF. DNA of the CDR3: TGTGCCAGCAGCCCGACCAGGACAGGATTTGAAGCTTTCTTT.

This clone was seen just once. The chain recombines TRBV6-5 with TRBJ2-3, with TRBD2 matching 7 bases. V was pared by 2 bases and J by 7 bases, with 6 bases of the junction left unmatched. Per the germline V gene, CDR1 is MNHEY and CDR2 is SVGAGI. This CDR3 has 14 residues. The CDR3 sequence: CASSYVGGIHTQYF. As DNA, the CDR3 is TGTGCCAGCAGTTACGTGGGGGGGATCCATACGCAGTATTTT.

The V call is TRBV19, the J call TRBJ1-3; weak D call: TRBD1 (5 bases). Germline V CDR1 and CDR2: LNHDA, SQIVND (reference sequence). This CDR3 region has 13 residues. V shed 7 bases and J shed 3 bases, with 10 bases lying between them. CDR3 amino acids: CASTIGGGNTIYF. In nucleotides, the CDR3 is TGTGCCAGTACCATCGGGGGTGGAAACACCATATATTTT.

The chain is built from TRBV18 and TRBJ1-3; D is ambiguous. Trimming left V 0 bases short and J 2 bases short, with 8 bases between. Germline V lookup: CDR1 KGHSH, CDR2 LQKENI. The length of the CDR3 is 15 residues. Here the CDR3 reads CASSPPEGPGNTIYF. The CDR3 nucleotides are TGTGCCAGCTCACCACCAGAAGGACCTGGAAACACCATATATTTT.

The V and J genes are TRBV11-2 and TRBJ2-7; no firm D call. In germline, CDR1 is SGHAT, CDR2 FQNNGV. The length of the CDR3 is 14 residues. The V end was cut by 4 bases, the J end by 0 bases, with 10 bases between. For the CDR3, the DNA is TGTGCCAGCAGCTCGCCAGGATTCTCCTACGAGCAGTACTTC. It yields the protein CASSSPGFSYEQYF.

The chain employs TRBV2 and TRBJ2-2, with D maybe TRBD1 (5 bases). The V and J ends lost 5 bases and 0 bases respectively, with 16 bases between them. The CDR3 totals 17 residues. Germline-derived CDR1 and CDR2 are SNHLY and FYNNEI. The CDR3 DNA follows: TGTGCCAGCAGTCGACAGCCCACCCTCCCGAACACCGGGGAGCTGTTTTTT. This encodes CASSRQPTLPNTGELFF.

V and J are TRBV4-1 and TRBJ2-7; a weak D match, TRBD2 (5 bases). Trimming shortened V by 0 bases and J by 2 bases, and 20 bases separated the two germline ends. Germline lookup yields CDR1 MGHRA and CDR2 YSYEKL. CDR3 length equals 18 residues. CDR3 in DNA: TGCGCCAGCAGCCAAGAAAGCAATCGAGGGAAGGCGACCTACGAGCAGTACTTC. As protein: CASSQESNRGKATYEQYF.